This TCR beta chain is from a study of shared T cell receptors in the human thymus. In the case of this clone: Other DNA sequences in the same sample also yield this CDR3.

Generated by immunoSEQ multiplex PCR, the TCRdb table keeps only in-frame clones and is missing some. The table lists over 650,000 clones, around 87% of them singletons. These same records also appear under a second study, on human thymus T cells. Turning to that study: Thymic material originated from resections removed in the course of corrective heart surgery.

The sequence was obtained from a boy younger than two with a congenital heart defect. The sample comprised thymocytes.

The CDR3 loop reads CSARYSYEQYF. CDR3 in DNA: TGCAGTGCTAGATACTCCTACGAGCAGTACTTC. The chain has TRBV20-1 and TRBJ2-7; D unclear. The V gene lost 2 bases and the J gene lost 0 bases, with 2 bases spanning the gap. Germline CDR1 and CDR2: DFQATT and SNEGSKA (reference sequence). The CDR3 totals 11 residues.